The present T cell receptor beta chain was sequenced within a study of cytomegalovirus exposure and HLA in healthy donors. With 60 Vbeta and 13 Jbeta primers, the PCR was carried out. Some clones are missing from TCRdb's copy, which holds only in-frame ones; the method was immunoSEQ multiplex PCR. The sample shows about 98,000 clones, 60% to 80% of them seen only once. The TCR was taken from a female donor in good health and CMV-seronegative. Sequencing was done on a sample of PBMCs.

The CDR3 is CASSTGGEQFF. The CDR3 nucleotides are TGTGCCAGCAGCACAGGGGGGGAGCAGTTCTTC. The rearrangement links TRBV6-1 to TRBJ2-1; TRBD1 agrees at 8 bases. Germline trimming cut 6 bases from V and 10 bases from J; bases unmatched to any gene: 2. The CDR3 contains 11 residues. CDR1 and CDR2 from the germline V gene are MNHNS and SASEGT.